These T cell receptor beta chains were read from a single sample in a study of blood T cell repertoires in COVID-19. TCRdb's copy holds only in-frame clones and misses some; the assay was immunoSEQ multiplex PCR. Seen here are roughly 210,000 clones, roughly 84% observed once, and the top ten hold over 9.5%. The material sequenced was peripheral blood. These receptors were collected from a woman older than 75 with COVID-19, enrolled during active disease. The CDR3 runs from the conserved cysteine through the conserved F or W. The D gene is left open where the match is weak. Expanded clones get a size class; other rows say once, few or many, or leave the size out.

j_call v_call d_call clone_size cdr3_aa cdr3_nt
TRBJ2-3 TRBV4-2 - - CASSQDRRDTQYF TGTGCCAGCAGCCAAGATAGGAGGGATACGCAGTATTTT
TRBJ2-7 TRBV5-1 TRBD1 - CASSLGGPSPYEQYF TGCGCCAGCAGTCTAGGGGGCCCCTCTCCCTACGAGCAGTACTTC
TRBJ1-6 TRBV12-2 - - CASRLGDSLFLTLHF TGTGCAAGTCGCTTAGGGGACAGCCTATTCTTAACCCTCCACTTT
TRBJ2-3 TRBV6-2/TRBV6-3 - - CASSYRASVPLF TGTGCCAGCAGTTATAGGGCTAGCGTCCCCCTTTTT
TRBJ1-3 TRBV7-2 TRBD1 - CASSRQTGGGGNTIYF TGTGCCAGCAGCCGTCAGACAGGGGGCGGTGGAAACACCATATATTTT
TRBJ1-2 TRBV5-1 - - CASSLGVLDYGYTF TGCGCCAGCAGCTTGGGAGTATTAGACTATGGCTACACCTTC
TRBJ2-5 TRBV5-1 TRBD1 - CASSTGAPPETQYF TGCGCCAGCAGCACAGGGGCGCCTCCCGAGACCCAGTACTTC
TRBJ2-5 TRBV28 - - CASSSGDETQYF TGTGCCAGCAGTTCAGGGGATGAGACCCAGTACTTC
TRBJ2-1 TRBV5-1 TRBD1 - CASSLVGGQTYNEQFF TGCGCCAGCAGCCTGGTAGGGGGACAGACCTACAATGAGCAGTTCTTC
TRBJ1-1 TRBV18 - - CASSPPALPQAFF TGTGCCAGCTCACCACCGGCCTTGCCCCAAGCTTTCTTT
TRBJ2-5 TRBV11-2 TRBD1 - CASSLGQGRGETQYF TGTGCCAGCAGCTTGGGACAGGGGAGAGGGGAGACCCAGTACTTC
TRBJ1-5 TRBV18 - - CASSPGGSSNQPQHF TGTGCCAGCTCACCTGGGGGCTCCAGCAATCAGCCCCAGCATTTT
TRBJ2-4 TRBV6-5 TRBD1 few CASSRPGQGANIQYF TGTGCCAGCAGCCGCCCGGGACAGGGGGCGAACATTCAGTACTTC
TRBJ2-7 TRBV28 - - CASSLEVSGAEQYF TGTGCCAGCAGTTTAGAAGTATCAGGGGCCGAGCAGTACTTC
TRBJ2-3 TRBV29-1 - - CSALRLADTQYF TGCAGCGCACTCAGACTAGCAGATACGCAGTATTTT
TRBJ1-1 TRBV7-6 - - CASSLGPTGWDTEAFF TGTGCCAGCAGCTTAGGTCCCACAGGGTGGGACACTGAAGCTTTCTTT
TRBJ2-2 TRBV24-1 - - CATESRGNTGELFF TGTGCCACCGAGTCCAGGGGAAACACCGGGGAGCTGTTTTTT
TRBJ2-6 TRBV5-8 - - CASSLTGTSSGANVLTF TGTGCCAGCAGTCTGACAGGGACTAGCTCTGGGGCCAACGTCCTGACTTTC
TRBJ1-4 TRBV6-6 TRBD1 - CASRDRATNEKLFF TGTGCCAGCAGGGACAGGGCAACTAATGAAAAACTGTTTTTT
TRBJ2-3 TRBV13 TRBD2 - CASSPGTSGNTDTQYF TGTGCCAGCAGCCCAGGGACTAGCGGGAACACAGATACGCAGTATTTT
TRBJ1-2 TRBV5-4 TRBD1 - CASSLDREVGYTF TGTGCCAGCAGTTTAGACAGGGAGGTTGGCTACACCTTC
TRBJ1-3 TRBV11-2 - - CASSLSGSGNTIYF TGTGCCAGCAGCTTAAGCGGATCTGGAAACACCATATATTTT
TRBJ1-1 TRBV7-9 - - CASSLAGILVTEAFF TGTGCCAGCAGCTTGGCGGGCATCCTGGTCACTGAAGCTTTCTTT
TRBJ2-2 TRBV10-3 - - CAINPGSGELFF TGTGCCATCAACCCAGGGTCCGGGGAGCTGTTTTTT
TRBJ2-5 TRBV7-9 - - CASSVGETQYF TGTGCCAGCAGCGTCGGAGAGACCCAGTACTTC
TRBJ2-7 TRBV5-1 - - CASSLVRGSEQYF TGCGCCAGCAGCTTGGTCCGGGGTTCCGAGCAGTACTTC
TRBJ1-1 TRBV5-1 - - CASSPREGSTEAFF TGCGCCAGCAGCCCCCGGGAGGGGAGTACTGAAGCTTTCTTT
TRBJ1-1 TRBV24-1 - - CATQGLANTEAFF TGTGCCACACAGGGTCTAGCGAACACTGAAGCTTTCTTT
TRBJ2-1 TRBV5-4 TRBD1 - CASSLATGGYNEQFF TGTGCCAGCAGCTTGGCGACAGGGGGCTACAATGAGCAGTTCTTC
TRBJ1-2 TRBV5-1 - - CASSLMGGASYYTF TGCGCCAGCAGCTTGATGGGAGGGGCGAGCTACTACACCTTC
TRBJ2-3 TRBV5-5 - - CASSSTGESTQYF TGTGCCAGCAGCTCGACTGGGGAGAGTACGCAGTATTTT
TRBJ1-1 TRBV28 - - CASKLLGEGAFF TGTGCCAGCAAGTTACTCGGGGAAGGAGCTTTCTTT